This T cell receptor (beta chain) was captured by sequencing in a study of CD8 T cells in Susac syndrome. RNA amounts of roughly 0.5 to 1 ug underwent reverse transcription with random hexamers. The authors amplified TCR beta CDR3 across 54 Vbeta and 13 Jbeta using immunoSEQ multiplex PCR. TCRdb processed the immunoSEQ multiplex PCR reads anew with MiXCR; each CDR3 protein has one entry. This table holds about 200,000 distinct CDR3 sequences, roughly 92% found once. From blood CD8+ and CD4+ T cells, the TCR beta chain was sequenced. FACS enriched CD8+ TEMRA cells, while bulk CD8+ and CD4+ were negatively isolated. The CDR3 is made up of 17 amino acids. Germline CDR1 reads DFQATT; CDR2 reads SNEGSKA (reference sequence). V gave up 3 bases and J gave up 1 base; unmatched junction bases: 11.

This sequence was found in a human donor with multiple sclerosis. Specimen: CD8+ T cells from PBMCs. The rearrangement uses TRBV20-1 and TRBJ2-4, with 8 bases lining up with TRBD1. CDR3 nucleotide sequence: TGCAGTGCTAGTGGGCAGGGGGCCGGAGTGGCCAAAAACATTCAGTACTTC. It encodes CSASGQGAGVAKNIQYF.